This is a list of T cell receptor beta chains from one sample in a study of beta chain features in type 1 diabetes. Data came from immunoSEQ multiplex PCR; TCRdb stores just in-frame clones and leaves some out. The data show some 350,000 clones, with 9.6% seen just once and around 0.66% held by the top ten. The sequenced sample was central memory CD4+ T cells from blood. The receptor set was obtained from a man younger than 45 with type 1 diabetes. The CDR3 runs from the conserved cysteine through the conserved F or W. A D gene is named only where the DNA matches it firmly. Where a row states a size, it is once, few, many or the class of an expanded clone; other rows omit it.

v_gene: TRBV30; j_gene: TRBJ1-5; abundance: -; d_gene: -; len: 17; CDR3aa: CAWSVPEGEGGNQPQHF; CDR3nt: TGTGCCTGGAGTGTACCCGAAGGGGAAGGGGGCAATCAGCCCCAGCATTTT
v_gene: TRBV5-5; j_gene: TRBJ2-1; abundance: -; d_gene: TRBD1; len: 16; CDR3aa: CASSSGQGIAHNEQFF; CDR3nt: TGTGCCAGCAGCTCGGGACAGGGAATAGCGCACAATGAGCAGTTCTTC
v_gene: TRBV7-9; j_gene: TRBJ2-1; abundance: -; d_gene: TRBD1; len: 16; CDR3aa: CASSLGSGQNYNEQFF; CDR3nt: TGTGCCAGCAGCTTAGGGTCGGGACAGAACTACAATGAGCAGTTCTTC
v_gene: TRBV5-4; j_gene: TRBJ2-1; abundance: few; d_gene: -; len: 15; CDR3aa: CASSLDPVAYNEQFF; CDR3nt: TGTGCCAGCAGCTTGGATCCGGTGGCCTACAATGAGCAGTTCTTC
v_gene: TRBV4-2; j_gene: TRBJ2-3; abundance: few; d_gene: TRBD2; len: 20; CDR3aa: CASSKRGASGSRAGTDTQYF; CDR3nt: TGTGCCAGCAGCAAAAGAGGGGCTAGCGGGAGTCGTGCGGGCACAGATACGCAGTATTTT
v_gene: TRBV7-2; j_gene: TRBJ2-7; abundance: few; d_gene: TRBD2; len: 17; CDR3aa: CASSLRGAGTTYYEQYF; CDR3nt: TGTGCCAGCAGCTTAAGGGGTGCCGGGACTACTTACTACGAGCAGTACTTC
v_gene: TRBV18; j_gene: TRBJ2-5; abundance: few; d_gene: -; len: 11; CDR3aa: CASSVQETQYF; CDR3nt: TGTGCCAGCTCAGTCCAAGAGACCCAGTACTTC
v_gene: TRBV25-1; j_gene: TRBJ1-6; abundance: few; d_gene: -; len: 14; CDR3aa: CASSQPGLNSPLHF; CDR3nt: TGTGCCAGCAGTCAACCAGGGCTTAATTCACCCCTCCACTTT
v_gene: TRBV28; j_gene: TRBJ1-2; abundance: few; d_gene: TRBD1; len: 14; CDR3aa: CASSLGQQIYGYTF; CDR3nt: TGTGCCAGCAGTTTGGGACAGCAGATCTATGGCTACACCTTC
v_gene: TRBV5-1; j_gene: TRBJ2-1; abundance: -; d_gene: TRBD2; len: 16; CDR3aa: CASSLGERGLYNEQFF; CDR3nt: TGCGCCAGCAGCTTGGGAGAGCGGGGATTGTACAATGAGCAGTTCTTC
v_gene: TRBV27; j_gene: TRBJ2-7; abundance: few; d_gene: -; len: 14; CDR3aa: CASRPNLADYEQYF; CDR3nt: TGTGCCAGCCGGCCGAACCTCGCGGACTACGAGCAGTACTTC
v_gene: TRBV6-5; j_gene: TRBJ2-7; abundance: few; d_gene: TRBD1; len: 15; CDR3aa: CASSYSKTGIYEQYF; CDR3nt: TGTGCCAGCAGTTACTCGAAGACAGGGATCTACGAGCAGTACTTC
v_gene: TRBV19; j_gene: TRBJ2-5; abundance: few; d_gene: -; len: 17; CDR3aa: CASSTGALAREQETQYF; CDR3nt: TGTGCCAGTAGTACCGGCGCCCTAGCGCGAGAACAAGAGACCCAGTACTTC
v_gene: TRBV9; j_gene: TRBJ1-4; abundance: -; d_gene: -; len: 18; CDR3aa: CASSVMARGGSQGEKLFF; CDR3nt: TGTGCCAGCAGCGTAATGGCCAGGGGTGGAAGTCAGGGCGAAAAACTGTTTTTT
v_gene: TRBV15; j_gene: TRBJ1-2; abundance: -; d_gene: -; len: 18; CDR3aa: CATSKVGSDSGGKGGYTF; CDR3nt: TGTGCCACCAGCAAAGTGGGGTCCGACTCGGGGGGAAAGGGTGGCTACACCTTC
v_gene: TRBV28; j_gene: TRBJ2-2; abundance: -; d_gene: -; len: 15; CDR3aa: CASSNRDSAGGELFF; CDR3nt: TGTGCCAGCAGCAACCGGGACTCGGCTGGCGGGGAGCTGTTTTTT
v_gene: TRBV29-1; j_gene: TRBJ2-1; abundance: few; d_gene: TRBD1; len: 14; CDR3aa: CSAGGRTGESEQFF; CDR3nt: TGCAGCGCGGGAGGTCGGACAGGGGAGAGTGAGCAGTTCTTC
v_gene: TRBV7-9; j_gene: TRBJ2-2; abundance: few; d_gene: -; len: 15; CDR3aa: CASSFGGANTGELFF; CDR3nt: TGTGCCAGCAGCTTCGGGGGAGCGAACACCGGGGAGCTGTTTTTT
v_gene: TRBV5-4; j_gene: TRBJ1-1; abundance: many; d_gene: TRBD1; len: 14; CDR3aa: CASNNQTGTTEAFF; CDR3nt: TGTGCCAGCAACAACCAGACAGGGACGACTGAAGCTTTCTTT